This T cell receptor (beta chain) was sequenced in a study of blood T cell repertoires in COVID-19. Germline-derived CDR1 and CDR2 are SEHNR and FQNEAQ (reference sequence). This CDR3 contains 18 residues. V was cut by 5 bases and J by 3 bases, with 26 bases left in between. The table came from immunoSEQ multiplex PCR; TCRdb's copy has only in-frame clones and leaves some out. Altogether under 450,000 clones are present, over 75% being singletons, with the ten largest covering roughly 1.5%. Specimen: peripheral blood. The TCR originated in a woman aged 35 to 49 with COVID-19, enrolled during active disease. The chain links TRBV7-9 to TRBJ2-7; the D is unclear. The CDR3 DNA sequence: TGTGCCAGCAGCGGAGTTCTCGGTACTCTGACTCGAGGCTACGAGCAGTACTTC. It is translated as CASSGVLGTLTRGYEQYF.